Following are 10 T cell receptor beta chains from one sample sequenced in a study of T cells after yellow fever vaccination. TCRdb re-called the 5' RACE reads through MiXCR, storing one row per CDR3 protein. The sample records some 200,000 distinct CDR3 sequences, 3% to 4% being singletons. Sequences were derived from CD4+ T cells sorted from PBMCs, sampled 10 days after the yellow fever booster vaccination. These TCRs come from a man between 18 and 35 years old who received the YFV17D yellow fever vaccine.

In nucleotides, the CDR3 is TGTGCCAGCAGCTCGGACAGGAGCTCCTATAATTCACCCCTCCACTTT. Protein product: CASSSDRSSYNSPLHF. The genes are TRBV7-2 and TRBJ1-6; 7 bases map to TRBD1. Germline loops: CDR1 SGHTA, CDR2 FQGNSA. V was pared by 4 bases and J by 0 bases, with 3 bases of the junction left unmatched. The CDR3 totals 16 residues.

The sample holds a few counts of this clonotype. The chain couples TRBV7-9 to TRBJ2-7, with no clear D. Germline CDR1 and CDR2: SEHNR and FQNEAQ (reference sequence). This CDR3 has 13 amino acids. V lost 4 bases, J lost 2 bases, and 9 bases lay in between. The CDR3 here is CASSSEWAYEQYF. The CDR3 DNA is TGTGCCAGCAGCTCCGAATGGGCCTACGAGCAGTACTTC.

This clonotype was picked up many times. The chain uses TRBV20-1 and TRBJ1-6; 7 nucleotides match TRBD1. Germline assignment: CDR1 DFQATT and CDR2 SNEGSKA (reference sequence). CDR3 length: 17 amino acids. V was clipped by 3 bases and J by 0 bases; unmatched bases: 8. The CDR3 DNA reads as TGCAGTGCTAGGCAAGCGGACAGGAGCTCCTATAATTCACCCCTCCACTTT. Amino acid sequence: CSARQADRSSYNSPLHF.

This clonotype occurred many times. The chain carries TRBV10-3 and TRBJ2-1; 7 nucleotides agree with TRBD1. V lost 7 bases to trimming and J lost 6 bases; unmatched junction nucleotides: 12. The CDR3 length is 15 residues. Germline V lookup: CDR1 ENHRY, CDR2 SYGVKD. The CDR3 here is CAIKPHRGVFNEQFF. The CDR3 nucleotides read TGTGCCATCAAGCCCCACAGGGGAGTCTTCAATGAGCAGTTCTTC.

This clonotype was observed many times. The genes are TRBV10-3 and TRBJ2-2, with D perhaps TRBD1 (6 bases). CDR1 is ENHRY, CDR2 SYGVKD, per germline. Trimming cost V 6 bases and J 5 bases, with 13 bases left between them. The CDR3 length is 14 residues. The CDR3 loop reads CAIRGQGRTGELFF. The CDR3 DNA reads TGTGCCATCAGGGGGCAGGGGCGGACCGGGGAGCTGTTTTTT.

This clonotype was detected only a few times. The chain is built from TRBV20-1 and TRBJ2-7; 8 bases are a match to TRBD2. V was clipped by 0 bases and J by 7 bases; unmatched bases: 14. Germline V CDR1 and CDR2: DFQATT, SNEGSKA (reference sequence). This CDR3 spans 16 amino acids. The CDR3 is CSARDSGGGTLYEQYF. The CDR3 DNA reads as TGCAGTGCTAGAGATTCCGGCGGGGGGACCCTATATGAGCAGTACTTC.

This clonotype was seen a few times. DNA of the CDR3: TGTGCCAGCAGCTTCGGACAGGGAGGAGCAGATACGCAGTATTTT. Translated: CASSFGQGGADTQYF. This chain connects TRBV7-9 to TRBJ2-3; TRBD1 aligns across 8 bases. Germline CDR1 reads SEHNR; CDR2 reads FQNEAQ (reference sequence). V shed 3 bases and J 4 bases; nucleotides not matched to a gene: 6. This CDR3 comprises 15 residues. Combining the CDR3 with reference TRBV7-9 and TRBJ2-3 gives the whole variable domain DTGVSQNPRHKITKRGQNVTFRCDPISEHNRLYWYRQTLGQGPEFLTYFQNEAQLEKSRLLSDRFSAERPKGSFSTLEIQRTEQGDSAMYLCASSFGQGGADTQYFGPGTRLTVL.

The chain links TRBV12-3 or TRBV12-4 to TRBJ1-3, with 7 bases identical to TRBD1. V shed 6 bases and J 6 bases; nucleotides not matched to a gene: 5. The CDR3 sequence is 13 residues long. CDR3 sequence (DNA): TGTGCCAGCAGCAAGGACAGGATAAACACCATATATTTT. Its translation: CASSKDRINTIYF.

This clonotype was seen at least ten times. CDR3 coding DNA: TGTGCCAGCAGCTTAACGGGGGGTGACTATGGCTACACCTTC. Its protein product is CASSLTGGDYGYTF. The chain combines TRBV7-3 with TRBJ1-2; a weak D match, TRBD1 (5 bases). The V and J ends lost 0 bases and 3 bases respectively, with 8 bases between them. Germline assignment: CDR1 SGHTA and CDR2 FQGTGA. The CDR3 runs to 14 residues.

There are many counts of this clonotype. The rearrangement uses TRBV5-1 and TRBJ2-3; D is possibly TRBD2 (6 bases). The CDR3 runs to 16 residues. Trimming removed 5 bases from V and 9 bases from J, with 25 bases in between. The germline gives CDR1 SGHRS, CDR2 YFSETQ. CDR3 nucleotide sequence: TGCGCCAGCAGGGCGGTGTATCGGGGGACTTGGCGGACGCAGTATTTT. Amino acids: CASRAVYRGTWRTQYF. The complete variable domain, with remaining parts taken from reference TRBV5-1 and TRBJ2-3, reads KAGVTQTPRYLIKTRGQQVTLSCSPISGHRSVSWYQQTPGQGLQFLFEYFSETQRNKGNFPGRFSGRQFSNSRSEMNVSTLELGDSALYLCASRAVYRGTWRTQYFGPGTRLTVL.